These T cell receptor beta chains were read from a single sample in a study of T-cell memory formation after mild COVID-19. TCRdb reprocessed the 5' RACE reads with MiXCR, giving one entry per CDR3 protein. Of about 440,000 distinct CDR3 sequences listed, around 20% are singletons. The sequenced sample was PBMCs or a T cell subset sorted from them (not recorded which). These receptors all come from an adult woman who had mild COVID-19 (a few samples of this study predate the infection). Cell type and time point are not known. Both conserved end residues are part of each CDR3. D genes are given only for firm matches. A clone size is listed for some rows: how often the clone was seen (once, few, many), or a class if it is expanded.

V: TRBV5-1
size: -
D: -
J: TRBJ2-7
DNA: TGCGCCAGCAGCCGGGACAAAGCCTACGAGCAGTACTTC
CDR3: CASSRDKAYEQYF

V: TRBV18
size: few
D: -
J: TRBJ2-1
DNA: TGTGCCAGCTCACCAGGCAGGGGCTTAGACGGTGAGCAGTTCTTC
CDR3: CASSPGRGLDGEQFF

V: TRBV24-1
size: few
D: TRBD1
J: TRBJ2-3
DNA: TGTGCCACCGAACAGGGGCCGGATACGCAGTATTTT
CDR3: CATEQGPDTQYF

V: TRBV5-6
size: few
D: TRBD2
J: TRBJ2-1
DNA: TGTGCCAGCAGCGGTAGCGGGCCTTACAATGAGCAGTTCTTC
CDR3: CASSGSGPYNEQFF

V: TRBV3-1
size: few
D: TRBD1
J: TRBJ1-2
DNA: TGTGCCAGCAGCCAAGAAGGACAGGGGCTTAACTATGGCTACACCTTC
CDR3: CASSQEGQGLNYGYTF

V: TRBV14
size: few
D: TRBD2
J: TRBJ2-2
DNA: TGTGCCAGCAGCCCATCGACTAGCGGGAGGGCAAGAACCGGGGAGCTGTTTTTT
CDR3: CASSPSTSGRARTGELFF

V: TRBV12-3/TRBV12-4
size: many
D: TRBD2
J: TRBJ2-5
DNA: TGTGCCAGCAGTTACGCAACTAGCGGGAGATCAGAGACCCAGTACTTC
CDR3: CASSYATSGRSETQYF

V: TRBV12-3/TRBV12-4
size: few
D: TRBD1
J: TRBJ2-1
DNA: TGTGCCAGCAGACCGGGACAGGGAAACAATGAGCAGTTCTTC
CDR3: CASRPGQGNNEQFF

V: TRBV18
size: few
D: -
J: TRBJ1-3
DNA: TGTGCCAGCTCACCCGGGGGAGCGTCCTCTGGAAACACCATATATTTT
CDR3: CASSPGGASSGNTIYF

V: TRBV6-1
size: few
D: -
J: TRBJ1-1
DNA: TGTGCCAGCAGTGATTTGGCCCTCCCGGTCGCTGAAGCTTTCTTT
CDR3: CASSDLALPVAEAFF

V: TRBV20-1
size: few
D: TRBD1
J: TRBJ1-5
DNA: TGCAGTGCTCCGGCCGGGACAGCGAATAATCAGCCCCAGCATTTT
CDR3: CSAPAGTANNQPQHF

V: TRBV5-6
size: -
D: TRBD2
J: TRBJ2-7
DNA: TGTGCCAGCAGCTTGGGGGGACTAGCGGGAGATAAGCAGTACTTC
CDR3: CASSLGGLAGDKQYF

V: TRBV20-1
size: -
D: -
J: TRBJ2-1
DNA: TGCAGTGCTAGGGCCATTCTGCGGGTAAACAATGAGCAGTTCTTC
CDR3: CSARAILRVNNEQFF

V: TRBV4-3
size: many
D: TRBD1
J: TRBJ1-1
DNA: TGCGCCAGCAGCTTAAGGACAGGGTTGAACACTGAAGCTTTCTTT
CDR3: CASSLRTGLNTEAFF

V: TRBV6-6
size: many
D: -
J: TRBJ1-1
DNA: TGTGCCAGCAGTTACTCTCAGGGGAACACTGAAGCTTTCTTT
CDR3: CASSYSQGNTEAFF

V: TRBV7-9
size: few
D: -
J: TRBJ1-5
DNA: TGTGCCAGCAGCCTAGGGGGGGCGGCTCAGCCCCAGCATTTT
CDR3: CASSLGGAAQPQHF

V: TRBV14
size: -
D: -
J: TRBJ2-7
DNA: TGTGCCAGCAGCCAACCCTTTTCACGGACGGCTCTCTACGAGCAGTACTTC
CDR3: CASSQPFSRTALYEQYF

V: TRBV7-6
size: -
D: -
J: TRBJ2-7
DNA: TGTGCCAGCAGCACCGGGGACGGTAACTACGAGCAGTACTTC
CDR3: CASSTGDGNYEQYF

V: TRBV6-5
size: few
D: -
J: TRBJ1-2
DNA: TGTGCCAGCAGTTACTCTTCCGGGTACTATGGCTACACCTTC
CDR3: CASSYSSGYYGYTF

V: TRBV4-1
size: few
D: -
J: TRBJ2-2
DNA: TGCGCCAGCAGCCGAGGGGTTAGTCCGGGACAGAACACCGGGGAGCTGTTTTTT
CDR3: CASSRGVSPGQNTGELFF